This is a list of T cell receptor beta chains from one sample in a study of T cell repertoires in cytomegalovirus infection. From the reads, TCRdb called clonotypes with MiXCR, one entry per CDR3 protein. The data show approximately 400,000 distinct CDR3 sequences, with approximately 31% seen just once and roughly 13% held by the top ten. The sample was PBMCs. Every receptor here comes from a human donor in good health (CMV status not recorded). Some clones in this sample may be carry-over from other donors' samples. The CDR3 runs from the conserved cysteine through the conserved F or W. Clone size is stated in some rows and not others, as once, few, many or a class when expanded.

many TRBJ1-5 TRBV10-3 13 CAITRTVGQPQHF
many TRBJ1-2 TRBV6-2/TRBV6-3 14 CASSYSGPAYDYTF
- TRBJ2-6 TRBV3-1 18 CASSGRSIRDSGANVLTF
many TRBJ1-2 TRBV7-8 14 CASSLARRDYGYTF
many TRBJ1-6 TRBV7-8 15 CASSLATGWNSPLHF
few TRBJ2-3 TRBV20-1 15 CSARDPSRSTDTQYF
few TRBJ2-7 TRBV24-1 15 CATSDRQSPPDRQYF
few TRBJ1-2 TRBV6-2/TRBV6-3 18 CASSYSMSTVWGRYGYTF
many TRBJ1-2 TRBV7-2 14 CASSLAGIQQGYTF
few TRBJ2-3 TRBV14 16 CASSQIAQGITDTQYF
once TRBJ2-1 TRBV24-1 18 CATSDYGTSNSIGNEQFF
many TRBJ1-2 TRBV12-3/TRBV12-4 14 CASSIGPVRYGYTF
few TRBJ2-7 TRBV27 13 CATGQGISYEQYF
few TRBJ2-1 TRBV2 12 CASSEGGYEQFF
few TRBJ1-2 TRBV30 14 CALGTDKYYYGYTF
few TRBJ1-1 TRBV10-1 15 CASSDSGTANTEAFF
many TRBJ2-6 TRBV12-3/TRBV12-4 15 CASSSDSSGANVLTF
many TRBJ2-1 TRBV7-2 15 CASSFGAGGNNEQFF
many TRBJ1-6 TRBV6-1 13 CASSTERGIALHF
- TRBJ2-7 TRBV7-9 13 CDSSSGGSYEQYF
- TRBJ1-4 TRBV5-1 15 CASSPGTAANEKLFF
many TRBJ2-7 TRBV7-2 13 CASSLDRSYEQYF
- TRBJ1-4 TRBV12-3/TRBV12-4 15 CASSFSGIAGEKLFF
few TRBJ2-1 TRBV7-2 14 CASSPEETGNEQFF
- TRBJ1-1 TRBV7-6 14 CASSLGGGGPEAFF
few TRBJ2-1 TRBV7-6 15 CASSSDRARGNEQFF
- TRBJ2-7 TRBV7-3 15 CASSRQSGGGYEQYF
once TRBJ2-7 TRBV11-2 16 CASSQPSGGSPYEQYF
- TRBJ1-2 TRBV6-5 14 CASRPSGSIYGYTF
- TRBJ2-7 TRBV11-2 15 CASSRDRPSTYEQYF
few TRBJ1-3 TRBV20-1 13 CSARQAGGNTIYF
many TRBJ1-5 TRBV7-8 15 CASSSLTGNNQPQHF
- TRBJ2-1 TRBV5-6 17 CASIPRRGRLPDNEQFF
- TRBJ2-6 TRBV4-3 21 CASSHSSGGPYYFSGANVLTF
few TRBJ1-3 TRBV5-4 13 CASRSNSGNTIYF
- TRBJ1-2 TRBV6-1 15 CASSERGGRFYGYTF
- TRBJ1-4 TRBV5-6 16 CASSLMGSATNEKLFF
- TRBJ2-2 TRBV5-4 13 CASSLEMTGELFF
- TRBJ2-3 TRBV7-9 15 CASSFSGTPTDTQYF
many TRBJ2-5 TRBV7-2 14 CASSLPPRVETQYF
few TRBJ2-5 TRBV12-5 17 CASGLTPTGGLTETQYF